This is a list of T cell receptor beta chains from one sample in a study of cytomegalovirus exposure and HLA in healthy donors. Profiled with immunoSEQ multiplex PCR; TCRdb holds only in-frame clones, not every one. The sample carries 180,000 or so clones, around 88% recorded once. Sample: PBMCs. Source of these receptors: a woman aged 30 to 39 in good health and CMV-seronegative. The CDR3 runs from the conserved cysteine through the conserved F or W. The D gene is left open where the match is weak. A clone size is listed for some rows: how often the clone was seen (once, few, many), or a class if it is expanded.

clone size: -
V gene: TRBV5-1
D gene: -
CDR3 length: 14
J gene: TRBJ2-7
CDR3 protein: CDSSPLGGQNEQYF
CDR3 DNA: TGCGACAGCAGCCCCCTCGGGGGGCAAAACGAGCAGTACTTC

clone size: few
V gene: TRBV2
D gene: TRBD2
CDR3 length: 16
J gene: TRBJ2-1
CDR3 protein: CASSVWWTSGDNEQFF
CDR3 DNA: TGTGCCAGCAGTGTATGGTGGACTAGCGGGGACAATGAGCAGTTCTTC

clone size: once
V gene: TRBV5-4
D gene: -
CDR3 length: 16
J gene: TRBJ1-6
CDR3 protein: CASSQDYRVRNSPLHF
CDR3 DNA: TGTGCCAGCAGCCAAGACTACAGGGTACGGAATTCACCCCTCCACTTT

clone size: -
V gene: TRBV18
D gene: -
CDR3 length: 13
J gene: TRBJ2-3
CDR3 protein: CASSPGVKDTQYF
CDR3 DNA: TGTGCCAGCTCACCAGGAGTCAAAGATACGCAGTATTTT

clone size: -
V gene: TRBV30
D gene: -
CDR3 length: 17
J gene: TRBJ1-4
CDR3 protein: CAWSVRGAGEVGEKLFF
CDR3 DNA: TGTGCCTGGAGTGTACGGGGCGCGGGGGAGGTTGGTGAAAAACTGTTTTTT

clone size: -
V gene: TRBV13
D gene: -
CDR3 length: 16
J gene: TRBJ2-3
CDR3 protein: CASSPRGLTSTDTQYF
CDR3 DNA: TGTGCCAGCAGCCCCCGAGGCCTAACGAGCACAGATACGCAGTATTTT

clone size: -
V gene: TRBV9
D gene: -
CDR3 length: 15
J gene: TRBJ1-2
CDR3 protein: CASSATPGAGYGYTF
CDR3 DNA: TGTGCCAGCAGCGCGACCCCGGGAGCTGGCTATGGCTACACCTTC

clone size: -
V gene: TRBV6-5
D gene: TRBD2
CDR3 length: 15
J gene: TRBJ2-7
CDR3 protein: CASSGASGRSYEQYF
CDR3 DNA: TGTGCCAGCAGTGGGGCGAGCGGGAGATCCTACGAGCAGTACTTC

clone size: -
V gene: TRBV10-1
D gene: -
CDR3 length: 15
J gene: TRBJ2-7
CDR3 protein: CASSDEAEASYEQYF
CDR3 DNA: TGCGCCAGCAGTGACGAGGCGGAGGCCTCCTACGAGCAGTACTTC

clone size: -
V gene: TRBV13
D gene: -
CDR3 length: 15
J gene: TRBJ2-1
CDR3 protein: CASRQEGRLTSEQFF
CDR3 DNA: TGTGCCAGCAGACAAGAGGGCCGTTTGACCAGTGAGCAGTTCTTC

clone size: -
V gene: TRBV28
D gene: -
CDR3 length: 17
J gene: TRBJ1-4
CDR3 protein: CASSSPSDSATNEKLFF
CDR3 DNA: TGTGCCAGCAGTTCCCCTTCGGACAGTGCAACTAATGAAAAACTGTTTTTT

clone size: -
V gene: TRBV5-1
D gene: -
CDR3 length: 15
J gene: TRBJ2-1
CDR3 protein: CASSLGGVGYNEQFF
CDR3 DNA: TGCGCCAGCAGCTTGGGGGGGGTGGGGTACAATGAGCAGTTCTTC

clone size: -
V gene: TRBV7-6
D gene: TRBD1
CDR3 length: 14
J gene: TRBJ2-7
CDR3 protein: CASSEGQRTYEQYF
CDR3 DNA: TGTGCCAGCAGCGAGGGACAGCGAACCTACGAGCAGTACTTC

clone size: -
V gene: TRBV5-4
D gene: -
CDR3 length: 11
J gene: TRBJ1-2
CDR3 protein: CASSAAGGYTF
CDR3 DNA: TGTGCCAGCAGCGCTGCGGGAGGCTACACCTTC

clone size: -
V gene: TRBV6-5
D gene: -
CDR3 length: 14
J gene: TRBJ2-7
CDR3 protein: CASSLSGSSYEQYF
CDR3 DNA: TGTGCCAGCAGCCTTTCAGGTTCGTCCTACGAGCAGTACTTC

clone size: -
V gene: TRBV5-1
D gene: TRBD2
CDR3 length: 14
J gene: TRBJ2-2
CDR3 protein: CASSGTRNTGELFF
CDR3 DNA: TGCGCCAGCAGCGGGACTAGAAACACCGGGGAGCTGTTTTTT

clone size: once
V gene: TRBV7-8
D gene: TRBD2
CDR3 length: 15
J gene: TRBJ2-2
CDR3 protein: CASSSSSGGAGELFF
CDR3 DNA: TGTGCCAGCAGCTCCTCTAGCGGGGGGGCCGGGGAGCTGTTTTTT

clone size: -
V gene: TRBV5-1
D gene: TRBD2
CDR3 length: 17
J gene: TRBJ2-7
CDR3 protein: CASRTGTSGNLGYEQYF
CDR3 DNA: TGCGCCAGCAGGACCGGGACTAGCGGTAATCTGGGTTACGAGCAGTACTTC

clone size: -
V gene: TRBV5-1
D gene: TRBD2
CDR3 length: 15
J gene: TRBJ2-1
CDR3 protein: CASSLALAGHNEQFF
CDR3 DNA: TGCGCCAGCAGCTTGGCACTAGCGGGACACAATGAGCAGTTCTTC

clone size: -
V gene: TRBV6-1
D gene: -
CDR3 length: 14
J gene: TRBJ2-6
CDR3 protein: CASSTASGANVLTF
CDR3 DNA: TGTGCCAGCAGTACAGCCTCTGGGGCCAACGTCCTGACTTTC

clone size: -
V gene: TRBV7-8
D gene: -
CDR3 length: 17
J gene: TRBJ2-7
CDR3 protein: CASSPARPPQRSYEQYF
CDR3 DNA: TGTGCCAGCAGCCCGGCCCGGCCCCCTCAGCGGTCCTACGAGCAGTACTTC

clone size: -
V gene: TRBV7-9
D gene: TRBD2
CDR3 length: 18
J gene: TRBJ2-1
CDR3 protein: CASSSNFRTSGISNEQFF
CDR3 DNA: TGTGCCAGCAGCTCCAACTTTAGAACTAGCGGGATATCCAATGAGCAGTTCTTC

clone size: -
V gene: TRBV4-1
D gene: TRBD2
CDR3 length: 21
J gene: TRBJ2-1
CDR3 protein: CASSQGFRTGNRTSGINEQFF
CDR3 DNA: TGCGCCAGCAGCCAAGGGTTCCGGACAGGGAACAGGACTAGCGGGATAAATGAGCAGTTCTTC

clone size: -
V gene: TRBV6-1
D gene: -
CDR3 length: 13
J gene: TRBJ2-5
CDR3 protein: CASSEARGTTQYF
CDR3 DNA: TGTGCCAGCAGTGAAGCGCGAGGTACAACCCAGTACTTC

clone size: -
V gene: TRBV5-1
D gene: -
CDR3 length: 13
J gene: TRBJ1-4
CDR3 protein: CASSLDWAEKLFF
CDR3 DNA: TGCGCCAGCAGCTTGGACTGGGCCGAAAAACTGTTTTTT

clone size: few
V gene: TRBV5-1
D gene: -
CDR3 length: 14
J gene: TRBJ1-1
CDR3 protein: CASSPGHGEPEAFF
CDR3 DNA: TGCGCCAGCAGCCCAGGTCATGGGGAGCCTGAAGCTTTCTTT

clone size: few
V gene: TRBV4-1
D gene: TRBD2
CDR3 length: 16
J gene: TRBJ2-1
CDR3 protein: CASSPHPGRGGNEQFF
CDR3 DNA: TGCGCCAGCAGCCCCCACCCGGGGCGGGGGGGCAATGAGCAGTTCTTC